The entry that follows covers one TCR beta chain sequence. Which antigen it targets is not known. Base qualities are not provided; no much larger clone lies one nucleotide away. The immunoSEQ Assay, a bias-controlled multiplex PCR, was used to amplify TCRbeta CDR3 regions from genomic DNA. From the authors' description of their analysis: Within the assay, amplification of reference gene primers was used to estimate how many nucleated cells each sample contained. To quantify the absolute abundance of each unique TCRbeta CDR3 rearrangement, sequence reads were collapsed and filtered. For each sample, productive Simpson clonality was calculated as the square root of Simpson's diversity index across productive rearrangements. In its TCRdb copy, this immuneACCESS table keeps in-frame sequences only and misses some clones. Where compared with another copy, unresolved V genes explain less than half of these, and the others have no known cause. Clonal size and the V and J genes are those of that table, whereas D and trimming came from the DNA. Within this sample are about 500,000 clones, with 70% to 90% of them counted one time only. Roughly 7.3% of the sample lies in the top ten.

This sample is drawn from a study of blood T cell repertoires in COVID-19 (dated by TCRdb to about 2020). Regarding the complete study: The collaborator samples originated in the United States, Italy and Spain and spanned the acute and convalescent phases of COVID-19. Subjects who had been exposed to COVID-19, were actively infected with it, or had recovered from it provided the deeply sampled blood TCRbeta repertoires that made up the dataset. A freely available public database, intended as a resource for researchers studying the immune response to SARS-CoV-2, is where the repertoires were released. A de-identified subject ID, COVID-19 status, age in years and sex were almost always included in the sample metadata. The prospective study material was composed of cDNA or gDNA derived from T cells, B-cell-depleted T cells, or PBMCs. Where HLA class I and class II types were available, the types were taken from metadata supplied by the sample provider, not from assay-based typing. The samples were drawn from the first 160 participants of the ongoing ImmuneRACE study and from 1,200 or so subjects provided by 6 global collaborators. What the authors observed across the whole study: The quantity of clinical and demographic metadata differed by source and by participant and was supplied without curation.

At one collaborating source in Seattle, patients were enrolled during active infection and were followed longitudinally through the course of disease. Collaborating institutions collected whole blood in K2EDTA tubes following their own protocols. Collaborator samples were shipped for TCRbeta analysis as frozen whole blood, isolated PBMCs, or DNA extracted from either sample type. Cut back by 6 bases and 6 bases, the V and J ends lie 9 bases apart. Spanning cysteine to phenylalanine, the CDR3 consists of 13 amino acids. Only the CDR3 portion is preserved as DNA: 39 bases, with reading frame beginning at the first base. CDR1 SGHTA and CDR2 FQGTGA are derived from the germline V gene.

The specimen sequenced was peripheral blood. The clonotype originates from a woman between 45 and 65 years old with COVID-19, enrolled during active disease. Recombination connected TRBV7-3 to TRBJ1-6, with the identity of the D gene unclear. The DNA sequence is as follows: TGTGCCAGCAGGGCGGGAGTTAATTCACCCCTCCACTTT. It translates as CASRAGVNSPLHF.